This T cell receptor beta chain was captured in a study of blood T cell repertoires in COVID-19. Sequencing used immunoSEQ multiplex PCR; TCRdb keeps in-frame clones, though not all of them. Of roughly 100,000 clones in the sample, around 79% were seen once. Germline V gives CDR1 LNHDA, CDR2 SQIVND (reference sequence). V was trimmed by 5 bases and J by 3 bases, leaving 4 bases between them. The CDR3 totals 11 residues. As for this clone: Other DNA variants within this sample encode the same CDR3.

Sequencing was carried out using peripheral blood. The receptor was isolated from a woman older than 75 with acute or convalescent COVID-19. The rearrangement links TRBV19 to TRBJ1-2, with no clear D. This chain's CDR3 is CASSLDYGYTF. As DNA, the CDR3 is TGTGCCAGTAGTCTTGACTATGGCTACACCTTC.